This paragraph reports one T cell receptor (beta chain). The antigen remains unidentified. This specimen belongs to a study of CD8 T cells in ankylosing spondylitis. Preparation of TCR beta libraries was done by quantitative 5'-RACE with molecular barcodes. From the 5' RACE reads, TCRdb called clonotypes with MiXCR, one entry per CDR3 protein. The data show roughly 90,000 distinct CDR3 sequences, approximately 8.9% seen once. Per the germline V gene, CDR1 is KGHDR and CDR2 is SFDVKD. With 5 bases removed from V and 4 bases from J, the gap between germline ends came to 16 bases. The CDR3 runs to 15 residues. Study-wide findings and caveats: Peripheral blood samples showed relatively rare disease-linked clones, and these clones were CD8+. Matched synovial fluid from ankylosing spondylitis patients was reported to be enriched for disease-linked clones. Some motif variants were previously reported in reactive arthritis synovial fluid and blood. A TCR beta motif of fewer than ten highly homologous variants appeared characteristic of ankylosing spondylitis blood.

This chain links TRBV24-1 with TRBJ2-5; weak D call: TRBD2 (5 bases). Sequences were obtained from blood, either unsorted or a sorted T cell fraction (not recorded which). The sequence came from a male donor with ankylosing spondylitis. The CDR3 DNA sequence: TGTGCCACCAGTGGTTACACGAGGGTAGTAGAGACCCAGTACTTC. It encodes CATSGYTRVVETQYF.